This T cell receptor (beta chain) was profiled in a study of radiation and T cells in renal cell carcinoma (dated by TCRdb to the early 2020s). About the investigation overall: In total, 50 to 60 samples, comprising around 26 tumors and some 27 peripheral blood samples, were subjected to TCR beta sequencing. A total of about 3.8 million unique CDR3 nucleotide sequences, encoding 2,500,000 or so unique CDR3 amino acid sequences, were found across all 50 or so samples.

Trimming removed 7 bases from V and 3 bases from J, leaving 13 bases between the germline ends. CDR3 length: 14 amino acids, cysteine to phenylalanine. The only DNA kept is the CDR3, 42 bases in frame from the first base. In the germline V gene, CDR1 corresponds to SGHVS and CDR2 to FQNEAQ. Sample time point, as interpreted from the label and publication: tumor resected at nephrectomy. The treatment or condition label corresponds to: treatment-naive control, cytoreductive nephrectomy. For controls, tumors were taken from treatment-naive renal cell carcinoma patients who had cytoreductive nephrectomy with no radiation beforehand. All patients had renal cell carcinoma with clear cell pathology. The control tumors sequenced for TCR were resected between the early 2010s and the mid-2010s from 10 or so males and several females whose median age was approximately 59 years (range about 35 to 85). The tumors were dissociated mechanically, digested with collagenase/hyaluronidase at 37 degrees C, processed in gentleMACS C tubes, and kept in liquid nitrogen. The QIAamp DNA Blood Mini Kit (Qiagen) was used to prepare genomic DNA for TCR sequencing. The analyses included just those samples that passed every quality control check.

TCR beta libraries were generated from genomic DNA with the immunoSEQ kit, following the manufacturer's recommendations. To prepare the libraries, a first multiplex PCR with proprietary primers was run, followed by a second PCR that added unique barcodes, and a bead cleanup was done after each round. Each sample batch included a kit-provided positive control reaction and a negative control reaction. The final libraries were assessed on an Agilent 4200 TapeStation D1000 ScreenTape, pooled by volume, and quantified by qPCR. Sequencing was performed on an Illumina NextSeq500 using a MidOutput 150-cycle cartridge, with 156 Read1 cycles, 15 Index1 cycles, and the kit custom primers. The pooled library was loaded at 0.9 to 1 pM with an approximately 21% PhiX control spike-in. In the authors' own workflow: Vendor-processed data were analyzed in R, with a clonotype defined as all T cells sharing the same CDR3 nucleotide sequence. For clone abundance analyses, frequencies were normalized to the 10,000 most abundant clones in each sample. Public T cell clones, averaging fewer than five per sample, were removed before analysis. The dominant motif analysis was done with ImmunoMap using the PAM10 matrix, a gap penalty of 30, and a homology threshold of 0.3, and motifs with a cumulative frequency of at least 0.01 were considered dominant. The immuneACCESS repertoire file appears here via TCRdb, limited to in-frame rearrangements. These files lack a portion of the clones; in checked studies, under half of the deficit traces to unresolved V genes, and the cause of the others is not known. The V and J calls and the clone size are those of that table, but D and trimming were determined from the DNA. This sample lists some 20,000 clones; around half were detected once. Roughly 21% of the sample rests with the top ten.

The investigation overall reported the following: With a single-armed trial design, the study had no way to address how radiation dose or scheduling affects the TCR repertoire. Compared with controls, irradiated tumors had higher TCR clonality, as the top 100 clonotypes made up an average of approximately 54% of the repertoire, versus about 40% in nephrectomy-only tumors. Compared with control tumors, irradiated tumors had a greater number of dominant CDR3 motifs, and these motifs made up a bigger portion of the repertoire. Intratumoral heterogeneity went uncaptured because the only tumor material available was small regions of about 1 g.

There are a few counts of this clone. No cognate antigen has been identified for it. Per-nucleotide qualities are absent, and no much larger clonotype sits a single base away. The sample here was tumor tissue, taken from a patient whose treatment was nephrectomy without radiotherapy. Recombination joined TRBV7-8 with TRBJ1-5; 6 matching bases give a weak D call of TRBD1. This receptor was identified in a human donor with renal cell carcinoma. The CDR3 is CASTPEGHNQPQHF. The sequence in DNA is TGTGCCAGCACCCCGGAGGGACACAATCAGCCCCAGCATTTT.